This T cell receptor beta chain was recovered during a study of blood T cell repertoires in COVID-19. Study-wide background: Donors in the United States, Italy and Spain gave samples during acute or convalescent COVID-19.

Germline V gives CDR1 LGHDT, CDR2 YNNKEL (reference sequence). The CDR3 length is 14 residues. V gave up 5 bases and J gave up 0 bases, with 8 bases separating them. In the study's own analysis: Amplification from reference gene primers served as the basis for estimated nucleated cell counts. Assay used: immunoSEQ multiplex PCR; TCRdb lists only in-frame clones, some missing. That table gives V, J and clone size, and the DNA gave D and trimming. The sample has about 320,000 clones, more than 70% seen once. The sample was peripheral blood. The clonotype was recovered from a woman in her fifties or sixties with acute or convalescent COVID-19. The gene calls are TRBV3-1 (or the pseudogene TRBV3-2) and TRBJ1-3; D remains ambiguous. The CDR3 loop is CASSLTHSGNTIYF. In DNA form, the CDR3 reads TGTGCCAGCAGCTTGACTCACTCTGGAAACACCATATATTTT.